This TCR beta chain originates from a study of PD-L1 blockade in urothelial cancer. Study background: The study recovered a median of approximately 150,000 T cells per blood sample.

Here immunoSEQ multiplex PCR was the method, and the copy in TCRdb shows in-frame clones only, minus some. Among 95,000 or so clones listed, roughly 84% were seen once. This sample's time point: pretreatment peripheral blood. Findings and caveats of the study: Durable-benefit patients had greater expansion of tumor-associated blood clones at 3 weeks.

In germline, CDR1 is SGHRS, CDR2 YFSETQ. The CDR3 contains 16 residues. The V and J ends lost 0 bases and 0 bases respectively, with 11 bases between them. As to this clone: Its matching antigen is unknown.

The origin of this receptor is a man aged 55 to 70 with urothelial cancer. The specimen comprised PBMCs, sampled around atezolizumab (anti-PD-L1) treatment. The V call is TRBV5-1, the J call TRBJ2-3; TRBD2 is a possible D gene (6 bases). CDR3 region: CASSLAGATSTDTQYF. The DNA of the CDR3 is TGCGCCAGCAGCTTGGCGGGAGCCACTAGCACAGATACGCAGTATTTT.